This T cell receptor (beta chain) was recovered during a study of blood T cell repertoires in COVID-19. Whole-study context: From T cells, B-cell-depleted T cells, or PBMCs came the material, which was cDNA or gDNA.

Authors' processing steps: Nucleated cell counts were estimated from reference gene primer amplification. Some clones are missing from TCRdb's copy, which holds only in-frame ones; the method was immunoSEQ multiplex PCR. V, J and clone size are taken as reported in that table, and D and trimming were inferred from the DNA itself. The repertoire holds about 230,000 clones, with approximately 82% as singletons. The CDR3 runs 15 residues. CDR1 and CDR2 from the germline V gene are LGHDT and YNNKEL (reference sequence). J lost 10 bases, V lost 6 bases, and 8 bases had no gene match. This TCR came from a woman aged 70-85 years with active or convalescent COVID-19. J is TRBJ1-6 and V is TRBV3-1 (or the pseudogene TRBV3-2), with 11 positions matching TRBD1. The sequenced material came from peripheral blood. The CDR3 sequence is CASSQRTGGYSPLHF. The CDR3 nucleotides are TGTGCCAGCAGTCAACGGACAGGGGGCTACTCACCCCTCCACTTT.